The 22 T cell receptor beta chains in this list originate from one sample, sequenced in a study of CD8 T cells in Susac syndrome. With random hexamers, about 0.5 to 1 ug RNA was reverse transcribed. Each CDR3 protein gets one entry after TCRdb re-called the immunoSEQ multiplex PCR reads with MiXCR. This sample yields 150,000 to 250,000 distinct CDR3 sequences, of which about 95% are seen a single time; approximately 0.097% belongs to the top ten. The sequenced sample was CD4+ T cells from PBMCs. These receptors were taken from a human donor with multiple sclerosis.

The chain joins TRBV30 to TRBJ1-1, with a tentative D call TRBD1 (5 bases). Germline loops: CDR1 GTSNPN, CDR2 SVGIG (reference sequence). The CDR3 extends over 13 amino acids. The germline V and J ends were trimmed by 3 bases and 3 bases, with 11 bases remaining between them. CDR3: CAWRQRGDTEAFF. The CDR3 DNA reads TGTGCCTGGAGGCAAAGGGGAGACACTGAAGCTTTCTTT.

This chain connects TRBV4-1 to TRBJ2-5; 10 nucleotides agree with TRBD2. Germline values: CDR1 MGHRA, CDR2 YSYEKL. The CDR3 spans 16 residues. The ends lost 2 bases at V and 6 bases at J; junction bases unmatched: 9. DNA of the CDR3: TGCGCCAGCAGCCAAAGTCCTCAGCGGGGGGGCCAGACCCAGTACTTC. This encodes CASSQSPQRGGQTQYF.

This rearrangement joins TRBV6-6 to TRBJ2-7, with D tentatively TRBD2 (5 bases). Germline CDR1 MNHNY, CDR2 SVGAGI (reference sequence). This CDR3 has 15 amino acids. Deletions cut 6 bases from V and 4 bases from J, with 19 bases between. CDR3 bases: TGTGCCAGCAGGAAAACCGGACTCACGGCATACGAGCAGTACTTC. It yields the protein CASRKTGLTAYEQYF.

V is TRBV30 and J is TRBJ1-2; tentatively, D is TRBD1 (6 bases). There are 11 residues in the CDR3. The ends were cut back, 3 bases at V and 8 bases at J, with 10 bases in the middle. Germline lookup yields CDR1 GTSNPN and CDR2 SVGIG (reference sequence). The CDR3 reads CAWSQGYGYTF. Written as DNA, the CDR3 is TGTGCCTGGAGCCAGGGGTACGGCTACACCTTC.

This chain uses TRBV18 with TRBJ2-5; D unclear. V dropped 0 bases and J dropped 3 bases, with 5 bases sitting between them. CDR1 is KGHSH and CDR2 is LQKENI in the germline V gene. The CDR3 length is 13 residues. The CDR3: CASSPPSKETQYF. CDR3 in DNA: TGTGCCAGCTCACCACCGAGTAAAGAGACCCAGTACTTC.

This chain connects TRBV20-1 to TRBJ2-7; D uncertain. The germline V and J ends were trimmed by 3 bases and 5 bases, with 8 bases remaining between them. The CDR3 sequence is 11 residues long. Germline V CDR1 and CDR2: DFQATT, SNEGSKA (reference sequence). The CDR3 sequence: CSASRADEQYF. The CDR3 nucleotides are TGCAGTGCTAGTCGGGCGGACGAGCAGTACTTC.

The chain uses TRBV19 and TRBJ2-1, with D possibly being TRBD2 (5 bases). CDR1 and CDR2 (germline): LNHDA, SQIVND (reference sequence). CDR3 length: 15 amino acids. Between the trimmed V and J ends, which lost 5 bases and 4 bases, there was a span of 15 bases. The CDR3 DNA is TGTGCCAGTAGTGAATCTAGCAGAAGATACAATGAGCAGTTCTTC. This gives the protein CASSESSRRYNEQFF.

This clonotype appeared a single time. V and J are TRBV9 and TRBJ2-5; no clear D gene. V gave up 3 bases and J gave up 5 bases, with 8 bases separating them. The CDR3 spans 12 residues. The germline gives CDR1 SGDLS, CDR2 YYNGEE. CDR3 DNA sequence: TGTGCCAGCAGCGAGAGAGAGGAGACCCAGTACTTC. Protein product: CASSEREETQYF.

This sequence joins TRBV10-3 and TRBJ1-1; no definite D call. From germline, CDR1 is ENHRY and CDR2 SYGVKD. The CDR3 contains 15 residues. Trimming removed 6 bases at V and 3 bases at J, with 17 bases between. CDR3 sequence reads: CAIREGAVADTEAFF. CDR3 nucleotide sequence: TGTGCCATCAGGGAGGGAGCGGTGGCCGACACTGAAGCTTTCTTT.

The chain recombines TRBV10-3 with TRBJ2-5, with a tentative D call TRBD2 (6 bases). The germline gives CDR1 ENHRY, CDR2 SYGVKD. This CDR3 is 13 amino acids long. Trimming left V 10 bases short and J 5 bases short, with 17 bases between. The CDR3 reads CATVRGLGETQYF. As DNA, the CDR3 is TGTGCCACCGTCCGGGGGTTGGGCGAGACCCAGTACTTC.

The chain has TRBV3-1 and TRBJ2-1; D is unresolved. The V end was cut by 2 bases, the J end by 9 bases, with 11 bases between. The CDR3 sequence is 13 residues long. Germline V gives CDR1 LGHDT, CDR2 YNNKEL (reference sequence). The CDR3 protein is CASSQNRAFEQFF. The CDR3 DNA reads TGTGCCAGCAGCCAAAATCGAGCGTTTGAGCAGTTCTTC.

This rearrangement joins TRBV7-9 to TRBJ1-2; no clear D. Germline V gene lookup returns CDR1 SEHNR and CDR2 FQNEAQ (reference sequence). This CDR3 region has 15 residues. Trimming shortened V by 1 base and J by 7 bases, and 16 bases separated the two germline ends. The CDR3: CASSLVVFPAFGYTF. CDR3 in DNA: TGTGCCAGCAGCTTAGTAGTTTTTCCGGCGTTTGGCTACACCTTC. The full variable domain, in which reference TRBV7-9 and TRBJ1-2 provide the parts outside the CDR3, is DTGVSQNPRHKITKRGQNVTFRCDPISEHNRLYWYRQTLGQGPEFLTYFQNEAQLEKSRLLSDRFSAERPKGSFSTLEIQRTEQGDSAMYLCASSLVVFPAFGYTFGSGTRLTVV.

The rearrangement uses TRBV29-1 and TRBJ1-1; the D gene is possibly TRBD1 (6 bases). Germline CDR1 is SQVTM and CDR2 is ANQGSEA. The CDR3 consists of 13 residues. The V end lost 4 bases, the J end lost 5 bases, and 14 bases lay between the germline ends. In DNA form, the CDR3 reads TGCAGCGTTGTCCCACAGGGTGGGACTGAAGCTTTCTTT. Encoded protein: CSVVPQGGTEAFF.

The genes are TRBV28 and TRBJ1-2, with D uncertain. The germline V gene has CDR1 MDHEN and CDR2 SYDVKM. With 6 bases removed from V and 4 bases from J, the gap between germline ends came to 6 bases. The CDR3 length is 11 residues. The CDR3 DNA is TGTGCCAGCAGGACCCCCTATGGCTACACCTTC. The encoded protein is CASRTPYGYTF.

This chain joins TRBV6-5 and TRBJ1-5, with 9 nucleotides matching TRBD1. Germline assignment: CDR1 MNHEY and CDR2 SVGAGI. With 5 bases clipped from V and 3 bases from J, the junction kept 5 bases outside the gene matches. This CDR3 region has 15 residues. DNA for the CDR3: TGTGCCAGCAGTAGGACAGGGGACGCCAATCAGCCCCAGCATTTT. This translates into CASSRTGDANQPQHF.

The CDR3 nucleotides read TGTGCCACCAGTGACCCGACTAGCGAAAGTAGGAATGAGCAGTTCTTC. This encodes CATSDPTSESRNEQFF. This chain joins TRBV24-1 and TRBJ2-1; 8 bases fit TRBD2. Germline CDR1 KGHDR, CDR2 SFDVKD. The CDR3 is 16 residues long. V lost 4 bases to trimming and J lost 7 bases; unmatched junction nucleotides: 11.

The J gene is TRBJ1-1, the V gene TRBV29-1; 7 bases match TRBD1. Trimming cost V 6 bases and J 1 base; bases outside gene matches: 2. The CDR3 length is 12 residues. From germline, CDR1 is SQVTM and CDR2 ANQGSEA. CDR3 loop: CSVGQKNTEAFF. In DNA, the CDR3 is TGCAGCGTGGGACAGAAGAACACTGAAGCTTTCTTT.

The V call is TRBV7-6, the J call TRBJ1-5; no firm D call. V gave up 0 bases and J gave up 6 bases, with 12 bases separating them. Germline V gene sequence: CDR1 SGHVS, CDR2 FNYEAQ. The CDR3 loop spans 15 amino acids. In DNA, the CDR3 is TGTGCCAGCAGCTTAGCCATCGATAGTACTCAGCCCCAGCATTTT. Translating gives CASSLAIDSTQPQHF.

The rearrangement links TRBV27 to TRBJ2-7; D call uncertain. The V end lost 2 bases, the J end lost 0 bases, and 5 bases lay between the germline ends. CDR1 is MNHEY, CDR2 SMNVEV, per germline (reference sequence). This CDR3 region has 13 residues. The CDR3 DNA follows: TGTGCCAGCAGTTTAGTCAGCTCCTACGAGCAGTACTTC. This encodes CASSLVSSYEQYF.

The chain combines TRBV3-1 with TRBJ2-7, with D possibly matching TRBD2 (6 bases). CDR3 length equals 12 residues. Trimming removed 5 bases from V and 8 bases from J, with 13 bases in between. From germline, CDR1 is LGHDT and CDR2 YNNKEL (reference sequence). CDR3 bases: TGTGCCAGCAGCGCCGGCGGGGTACAGCAGTACTTC. This codes for CASSAGGVQQYF.

The V and J genes are TRBV18 and TRBJ2-7; the D is unclear. The CDR3 is 14 residues long. Germline lookup yields CDR1 KGHSH and CDR2 LQKENI. Trimming shortened V by 1 base and J by 3 bases, and 10 bases separated the two germline ends. CDR3: CASSPRSRVYEQYF. CDR3 sequence (DNA): TGTGCCAGCTCACCACGGTCCCGGGTCTACGAGCAGTACTTC.

This clonotype is a singleton in its sample. The rearrangement joins TRBV20-1 to TRBJ1-2; no clear D. Looked up from germline, CDR1 is DFQATT and CDR2 is SNEGSKA (reference sequence). V shed 2 bases and J shed 7 bases, with 17 bases lying between them. The CDR3 has 14 amino acids. The CDR3 DNA sequence: TGCAGTGCTAGACAAACCGGGGTCAACGGTGGCTACACCTTC. Its translation is CSARQTGVNGGYTF.